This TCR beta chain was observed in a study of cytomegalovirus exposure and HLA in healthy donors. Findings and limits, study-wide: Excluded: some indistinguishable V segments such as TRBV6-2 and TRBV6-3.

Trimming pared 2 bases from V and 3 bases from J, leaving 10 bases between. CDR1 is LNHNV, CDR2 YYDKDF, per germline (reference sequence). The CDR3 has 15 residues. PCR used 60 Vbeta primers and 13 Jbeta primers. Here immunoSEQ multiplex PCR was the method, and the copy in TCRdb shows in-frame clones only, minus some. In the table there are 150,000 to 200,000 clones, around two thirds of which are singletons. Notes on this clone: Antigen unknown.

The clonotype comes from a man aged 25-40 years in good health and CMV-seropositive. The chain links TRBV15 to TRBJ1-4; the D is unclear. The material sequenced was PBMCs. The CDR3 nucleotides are TGTGCCACCAGCAGACCACACAGCCCTAATGAAAAACTGTTTTTT. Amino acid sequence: CATSRPHSPNEKLFF.